The clone carrying this T cell receptor (beta chain) was found a few times. Its matching antigen is unknown. The CDR3 is 14 amino acids. CDR1 and CDR2 from the germline V gene are KGHSH and LQKENI. Trimming left V 6 bases short and J 3 bases short, with 11 bases between. The sample comes from a study of human T cells and chemical hapten exposure. Overall study context: Diphenylcyclopropenone was applied weekly to patients' scalps across the roughly 25-week study. Per-sample variation in TCR yield stemmed mainly from small pooled library volume differences. Points from the study as a whole: Because they had alopecia, donors may respond immunologically unlike healthy people.

In TCRdb, the RACE reads were re-called with MiXCR into one record per CDR3 protein. The repertoire includes about 120,000 distinct CDR3 sequences, about 14% of them detected once, and roughly 3.1% sits in the top ten. Noted time point: pre-sensitization, week 0. Treatment of the sample: therapeutic diphenylcyclopropenone sensitization with weekly scalp DPC. The rearrangement uses TRBV18 and TRBJ1-4; D remains ambiguous. The sequence was obtained from a woman younger than 35 with alopecia areata. Some clones in this sample may be carry-over from other donors' samples. Source: whole blood, taken in connection with sensitization to the hapten diphenylcyclopropenone (DPC). CDR3 DNA: TGTGCCAGCTCCAACGACGGGGCTAATGAAAAACTGTTTTTT. As protein: CASSNDGANEKLFF.